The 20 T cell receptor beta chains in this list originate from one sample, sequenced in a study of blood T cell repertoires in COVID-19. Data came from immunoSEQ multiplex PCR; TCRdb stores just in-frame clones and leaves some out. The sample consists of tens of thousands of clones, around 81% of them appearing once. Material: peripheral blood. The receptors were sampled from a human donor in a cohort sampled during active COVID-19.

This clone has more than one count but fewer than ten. CDR3 protein: CASSGHKREKLFF. The CDR3 nucleotides are TGTGCCAGTAGTGGACACAAGAGGGAAAAACTGTTTTTT. V gene TRBV19 combines with J gene TRBJ1-4, with a possible D match to TRBD1 (5 bases). The CDR3 is made up of 13 amino acids. Germline V gene lookup returns CDR1 LNHDA and CDR2 SQIVND (reference sequence). V gave up 5 bases and J gave up 8 bases, with 12 bases separating them.

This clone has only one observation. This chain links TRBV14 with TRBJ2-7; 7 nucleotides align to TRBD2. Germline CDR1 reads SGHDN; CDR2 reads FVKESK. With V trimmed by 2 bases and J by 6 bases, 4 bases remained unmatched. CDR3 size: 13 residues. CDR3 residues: CASSQNPGGEQYF. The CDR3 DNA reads TGTGCCAGCAGCCAAAACCCGGGAGGCGAGCAGTACTTC.

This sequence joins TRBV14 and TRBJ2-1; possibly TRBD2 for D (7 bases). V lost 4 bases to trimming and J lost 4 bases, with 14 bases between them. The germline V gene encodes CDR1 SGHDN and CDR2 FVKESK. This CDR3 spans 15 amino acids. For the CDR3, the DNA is TGTGCCAGCAGCCGCGGGGGCCTGGGGTACAATGAGCAGTTCTTC. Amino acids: CASSRGGLGYNEQFF. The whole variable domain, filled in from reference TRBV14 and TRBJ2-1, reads EAGVTQFPSHSVIEKGQTVTLRCDPISGHDNLYWYRRVMGKEIKFLLHFVKESKQDESGMPNNRFLAERTGGTYSTLKVQPAELEDSGVYFCASSRGGLGYNEQFFGPGTRLTVL.

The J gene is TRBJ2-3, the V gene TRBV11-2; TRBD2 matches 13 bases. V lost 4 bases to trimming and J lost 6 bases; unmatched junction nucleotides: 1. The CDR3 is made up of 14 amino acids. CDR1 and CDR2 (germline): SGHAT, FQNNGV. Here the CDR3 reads CASSSTSGGDTQYF. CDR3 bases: TGTGCCAGCAGCTCGACTAGCGGGGGGGATACGCAGTATTTT.

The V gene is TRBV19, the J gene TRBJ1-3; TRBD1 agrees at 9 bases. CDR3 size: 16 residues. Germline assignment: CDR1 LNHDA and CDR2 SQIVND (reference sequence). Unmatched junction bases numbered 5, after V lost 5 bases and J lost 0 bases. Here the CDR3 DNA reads TGTGCCAGTAGTCGACAGGGGGGGACCTCTGGAAACACCATATATTTT. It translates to CASSRQGGTSGNTIYF.

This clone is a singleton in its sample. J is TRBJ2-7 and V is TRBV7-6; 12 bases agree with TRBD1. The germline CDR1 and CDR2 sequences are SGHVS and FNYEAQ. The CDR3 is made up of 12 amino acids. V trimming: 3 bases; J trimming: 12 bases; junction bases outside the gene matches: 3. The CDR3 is CASSLGQGALYF. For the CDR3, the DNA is TGTGCCAGCAGCTTGGGACAGGGGGCTCTGTACTTC.

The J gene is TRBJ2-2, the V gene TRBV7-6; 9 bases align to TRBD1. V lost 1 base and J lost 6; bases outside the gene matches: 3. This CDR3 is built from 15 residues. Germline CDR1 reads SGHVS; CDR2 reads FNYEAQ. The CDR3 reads CASSLGDRDAGELFF. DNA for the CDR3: TGTGCCAGCAGCTTAGGGGACAGGGACGCCGGGGAGCTGTTTTTT. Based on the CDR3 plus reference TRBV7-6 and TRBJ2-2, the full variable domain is GAGVSQSPRYKVTKRGQDVALRCDPISGHVSLYWYRQALGQGPEFLTYFNYEAQQDKSGLPNDRFSAERPEGSISTLTIQRTEQRDSAMYRCASSLGDRDAGELFFGEGSRLTVL.

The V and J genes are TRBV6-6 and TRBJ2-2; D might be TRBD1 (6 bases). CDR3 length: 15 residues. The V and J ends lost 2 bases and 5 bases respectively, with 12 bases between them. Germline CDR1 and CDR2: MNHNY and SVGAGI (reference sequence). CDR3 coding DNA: TGTGCCAGCAGTTACCTGACAGGACGGACCGGGGAGCTGTTTTTT. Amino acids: CASSYLTGRTGELFF.

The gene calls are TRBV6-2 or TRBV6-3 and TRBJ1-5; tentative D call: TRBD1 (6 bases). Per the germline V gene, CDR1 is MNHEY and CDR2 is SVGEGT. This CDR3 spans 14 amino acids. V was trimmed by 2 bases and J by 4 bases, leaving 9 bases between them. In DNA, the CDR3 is TGTGCCAGCAGTTACCGGCAGGGGAATCAGCCCCAGCATTTT. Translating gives CASSYRQGNQPQHF.

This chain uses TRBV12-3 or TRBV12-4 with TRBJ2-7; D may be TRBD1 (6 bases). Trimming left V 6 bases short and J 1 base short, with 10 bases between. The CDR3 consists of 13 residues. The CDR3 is CASRMDSSYEQYF. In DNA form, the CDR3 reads TGTGCCAGCAGGATGGACAGTTCCTACGAGCAGTACTTC.

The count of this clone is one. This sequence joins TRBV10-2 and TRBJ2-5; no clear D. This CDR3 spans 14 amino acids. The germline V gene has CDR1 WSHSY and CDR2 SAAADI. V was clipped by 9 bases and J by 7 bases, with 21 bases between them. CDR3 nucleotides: TGCGCCAGTGCCCCCAGACTCCCCACCGGGACCCAGTACTTC. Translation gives CASAPRLPTGTQYF.

Here the CDR3 reads CASSLDTGPYEQYF. The CDR3 DNA reads TGCGCCAGCAGCTTGGATACAGGGCCCTACGAGCAGTACTTC. The chain is built from TRBV5-1 and TRBJ2-7, with D maybe TRBD1 (6 bases). V was pared by 0 bases and J by 2 bases, with 9 bases between. CDR1 SGHRS and CDR2 YFSETQ come from the germline V gene. This CDR3 is 14 amino acids long.

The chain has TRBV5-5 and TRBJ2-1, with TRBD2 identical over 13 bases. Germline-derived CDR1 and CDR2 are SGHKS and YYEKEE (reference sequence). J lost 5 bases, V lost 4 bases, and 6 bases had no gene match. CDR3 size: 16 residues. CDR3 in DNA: TGTGCCAGCAGCCTATGGACTAGCGGGAGCAACAATGAGCAGTTCTTC. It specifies CASSLWTSGSNNEQFF.

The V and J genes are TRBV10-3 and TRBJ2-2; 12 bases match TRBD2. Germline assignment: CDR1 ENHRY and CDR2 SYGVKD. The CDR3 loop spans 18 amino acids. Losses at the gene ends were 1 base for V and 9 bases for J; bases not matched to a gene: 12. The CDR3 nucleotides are TGTGCCATCAGTGAGTTTGGGGAGACTAGCGGGGGATACCGGGAGCTGTTTTTT. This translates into CAISEFGETSGGYRELFF.

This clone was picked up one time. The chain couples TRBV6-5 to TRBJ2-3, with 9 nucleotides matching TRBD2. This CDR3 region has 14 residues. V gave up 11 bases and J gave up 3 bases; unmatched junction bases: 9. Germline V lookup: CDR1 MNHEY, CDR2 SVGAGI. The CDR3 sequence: CASSGEVGTDTQYF. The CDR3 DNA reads TGTGCCTCTAGCGGGGAGGTGGGGACAGATACGCAGTATTTT.

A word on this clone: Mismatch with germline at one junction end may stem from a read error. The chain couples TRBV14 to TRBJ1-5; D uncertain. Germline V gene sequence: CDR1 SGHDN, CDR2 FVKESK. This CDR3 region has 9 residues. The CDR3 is CASSQDEDF. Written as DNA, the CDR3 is TGTGCCAGCAGCCAAGATGAGGATTTT.

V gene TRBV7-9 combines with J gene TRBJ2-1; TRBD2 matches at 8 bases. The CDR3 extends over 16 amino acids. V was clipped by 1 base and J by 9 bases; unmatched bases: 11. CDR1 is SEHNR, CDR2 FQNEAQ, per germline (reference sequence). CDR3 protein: CASSLVGAGGEAEQFF. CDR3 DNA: TGTGCCAGCAGCTTAGTTGGGGCGGGGGGTGAGGCTGAGCAGTTCTTC.

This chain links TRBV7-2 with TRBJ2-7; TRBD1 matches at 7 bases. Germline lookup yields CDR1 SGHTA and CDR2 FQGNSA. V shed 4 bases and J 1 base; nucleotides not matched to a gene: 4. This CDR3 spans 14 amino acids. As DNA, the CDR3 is TGTGCCAGCAGCTCTAAGACAGGGTCCTACGAGCAGTACTTC. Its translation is CASSSKTGSYEQYF.

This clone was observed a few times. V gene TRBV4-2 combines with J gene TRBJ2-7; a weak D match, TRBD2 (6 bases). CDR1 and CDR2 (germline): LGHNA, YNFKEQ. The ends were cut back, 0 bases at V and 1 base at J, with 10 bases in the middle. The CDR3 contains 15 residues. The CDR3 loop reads CASSQEGRGSYEQYF. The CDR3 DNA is TGTGCCAGCAGCCAAGAAGGTCGGGGGTCCTACGAGCAGTACTTC.

CDR3 residues: CASSQRTSGGKYNEQFF. DNA of the CDR3: TGCGCCAGCAGCCAAAGGACTAGCGGGGGGAAGTACAATGAGCAGTTCTTC. The V gene is TRBV4-1, the J gene TRBJ2-1; TRBD2 matches at 14 bases. The CDR3 covers 17 residues. The V segment lost 2 bases and the J segment 4 bases; nucleotides outside the gene matches: 4. Germline V gene lookup returns CDR1 MGHRA and CDR2 YSYEKL.